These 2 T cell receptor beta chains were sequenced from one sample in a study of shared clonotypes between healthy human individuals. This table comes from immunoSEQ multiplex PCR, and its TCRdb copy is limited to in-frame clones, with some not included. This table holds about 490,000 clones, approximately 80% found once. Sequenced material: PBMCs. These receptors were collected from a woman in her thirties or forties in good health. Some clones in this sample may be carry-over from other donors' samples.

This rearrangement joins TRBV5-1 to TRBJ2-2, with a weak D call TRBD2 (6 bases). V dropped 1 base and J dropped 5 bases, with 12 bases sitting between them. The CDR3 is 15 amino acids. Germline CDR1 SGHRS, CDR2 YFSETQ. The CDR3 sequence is CASSLMSGGTGELFF. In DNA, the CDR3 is TGCGCCAGCAGCTTGATGTCCGGGGGTACCGGGGAGCTGTTTTTT.

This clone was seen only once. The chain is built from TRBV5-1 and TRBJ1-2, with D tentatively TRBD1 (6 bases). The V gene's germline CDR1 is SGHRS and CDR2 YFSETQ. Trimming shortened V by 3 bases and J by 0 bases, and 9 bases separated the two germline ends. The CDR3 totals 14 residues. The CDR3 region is CASSSDSPNYGYTF. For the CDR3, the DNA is TGCGCCAGCAGCTCGGACAGCCCTAACTATGGCTACACCTTC. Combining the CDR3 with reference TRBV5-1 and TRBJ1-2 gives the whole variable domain KAGVTQTPRYLIKTRGQQVTLSCSPISGHRSVSWYQQTPGQGLQFLFEYFSETQRNKGNFPGRFSGRQFSNSRSEMNVSTLELGDSALYLCASSSDSPNYGYTFGSGTRLTVV.